Below, 7 T cell receptor beta chains from the same sample are listed, as sequenced in a study of regulatory T cells in long-lasting Graves disease. Time point here: newly diagnosed GD, antithyroid drugs for less than 3 months. There was RNA extracted from PBMCs, and the TCR library was made from it. Construction of TCR beta libraries relied on iRepertoire HTBI primers and on Arm-PCR targeting CDR3 regions. TCRdb passed the multiplex PCR reads through MiXCR, listing each CDR3 protein once. The sample holds fewer than 650,000 distinct CDR3 sequences, roughly 15% seen once. These data were also reused for a study on T cells in Graves' hyperthyroidism and ophthalmopathy.

The source was peripheral blood mononuclear cells (PBMCs), collected at new diagnosis, from a patient treated with antithyroid drugs. Source of these receptors: a woman aged 30 to 39 with Graves disease.

This clonotype was seen only a few times. The chain joins TRBV2 to TRBJ2-7; 10 positions match TRBD1. V lost 6 bases, J lost 0 bases, and 14 bases stayed unmatched. There are 18 residues in the CDR3. Germline CDR1 is SNHLY and CDR2 is FYNNEI. The CDR3 DNA reads TGTGCCAGCAGCTTTACGGTTTGGACAGGGGGGAGCTCCTACGAGCAGTACTTC. It translates to CASSFTVWTGGSSYEQYF.

The chain carries TRBV30 and TRBJ2-7; 10 bases align to TRBD1. Trimming removed 5 bases from V and 3 bases from J; junction bases left unmatched: 7. Germline-derived CDR1 and CDR2 are GTSNPN and SVGIG (reference sequence). The CDR3 is made up of 14 amino acids. CDR3 nucleotide sequence: TGTGCCTGGGGGTTCGGACAGGGGGGCTACGAGCAGTACTTC. Amino acids: CAWGFGQGGYEQYF.

There are many counts of this clonotype. The J gene is TRBJ2-7, the V gene TRBV10-3; 14 positions agree with TRBD2. Germline-derived CDR1 and CDR2 are ENHRY and SYGVKD. V lost 6 bases to trimming and J lost 10 bases; unmatched junction nucleotides: 5. There are 13 residues in the CDR3. CDR3 in DNA: TGTGCCATCAGGGGACTAGCGGGAGAGTTCCAGTACTTC. Translating it yields CAIRGLAGEFQYF.

This chain connects TRBV24-1 to TRBJ2-5; the D is unclear. The germline V gene encodes CDR1 KGHDR and CDR2 SFDVKD. CDR3 length: 15 residues. V was clipped by 0 bases and J by 4 bases, with 11 bases between them. The CDR3 sequence is CATSDLVSGGETQYF. The CDR3 coding sequence is TGTGCCACCAGTGATTTGGTTTCTGGCGGAGAGACCCAGTACTTC.

This clonotype was detected ten times or more. The chain links TRBV28 to TRBJ2-7; D gene ambiguous. V lost 10 bases and J 1 base, leaving 14 bases between the germline ends. CDR1 and CDR2 (germline): MDHEN, SYDVKM. The CDR3 is 13 residues long. DNA of the CDR3: TGTGCCATAATGAAGGACGGATCCTACGAGCAGTACTTC. Protein: CAIMKDGSYEQYF.

This rearrangement joins TRBV20-1 to TRBJ1-2; 10 bases line up with TRBD1. From germline, CDR1 is DFQATT and CDR2 SNEGSKA (reference sequence). The V segment lost 3 bases and the J segment 6 bases; nucleotides outside the gene matches: 10. The CDR3 length is 15 residues. The chain's CDR3 is CSASAVTGGANGYTF. The CDR3 nucleotides are TGCAGTGCTAGTGCGGTGACAGGGGGCGCGAATGGCTACACCTTC.

The rearrangement joins TRBV11-2 to TRBJ1-5; TRBD1 agrees at 8 bases. The CDR3 covers 15 residues. J gave up 9 bases and V 1 base, and 8 bases lay outside the gene matches. In germline, CDR1 is SGHAT, CDR2 FQNNGV. This CDR3 is CASSLAGQGAGPQHF. The CDR3 nucleotides read TGTGCCAGCAGCTTAGCAGGGCAGGGGGCTGGGCCCCAGCATTTT.